This T cell receptor beta chain was recovered during a study of blood T cells in healthy people across ages (dated by TCRdb to the mid-2010s). Background on the whole study: In model experiments, template switching captured roughly one uniquely barcoded TCR beta cDNA molecule for every two T cells. Age-related changes in TCR beta repertoire diversity were measured in the study by deep sequencing normalized with unique cDNA molecular identifiers. The donors were divided into four age groups: young (average around 16 years), middle-aged (around 37), aged (approximately 62) and long-lived (about 79). Donors of different ages were randomly distributed across sequencing lanes to avoid experimental bias. Two additional independent replicas of 1 million unique cDNA reads from the same blood draw were analyzed for two donors (one aged 18 to 30 and one aged 80 or older). The investigation overall reported the following: Estimates of total diversity based on one million sequenced T cells were regarded as lower bounds and as underestimates. Because the CMV infection status of the donors was unknown, age-related changes in expanded clonotypes may potentially have been confounded. The long-lived group showed more naive CD4+ T cells, fewer expanded clones and increased TCR diversity than the aged group, suggesting age selection. Observed TCR beta diversity per million T cells fell roughly linearly with age, and a significant reduction was already apparent by age roughly 40. Bulk unsorted PBMC profiling prevented conclusive comparison of naive and antigen-experienced compartments. Observed TCR beta diversity correlated strongly with the percentage of naive T cells measured by flow cytometry.

Libraries came from 5' RACE. The run used an Illumina HiSeq 2500. The second PCR ran for about 7 to 11 cycles and used a J-beta primer mix along with a sample-barcoded 5' primer. Each TCR beta cDNA molecule received a unique molecular identifier from a template-switch 5' adaptor carrying 12 random nucleotides. Each sample yielded at least 2.5 million CDR3-containing paired-end reads. First-strand cDNA synthesis was performed from all RNA using the Mint cDNA synthesis kit, with priming by a TRBC-specific oligonucleotide. After uracil-DNA glycosylase treatment, a first 18-cycle PCR used universal primers M1SS and BC2_uni_R on all cDNA. Per the source publication's procedure: Normalization of each sample was performed by random selection of 1 million high-quality reads, each carrying a distinct molecular identifier. Instead of being binned into consensus sequences, reads with shared molecular identifiers were discarded. MiTCR, set to a Q25 quality threshold and the strictest error-elimination algorithm, was used for CDR3 identification, clonotype clustering and error correction. A nonparametric unseen species model using Euler transformation provided a lower-bound estimate of total TCR beta diversity. Through fastp at Q25 and MiXCR, TCRdb rebuilt clones from the public reads, retaining in-frame beta chains. Every CDR3 protein is listed once, alongside the most common genes and DNA of its rows. TCRdb, not the authors, supplied the V and J calls. The sample profile shows some 790,000 distinct CDR3 sequences; under 35% of them were found once. 17% of the sample goes to the ten largest clones.

The donors were around 39 Caucasian individuals from Russia, aged 6 to 90 years, who were systemically healthy. About 10 milliliters of peripheral blood were drawn from each donor into EDTA-treated Vacutainer tubes. Ficoll-Paque density-gradient centrifugation was used to isolate PBMCs, with at least 7 million per sample. Total RNA, at least 6 micrograms per sample, was extracted from PBMCs with Trizol reagent. The percentages of naive CD45RAhigh/CD27high T cells were determined by flow cytometry on a PBMC aliquot from every donor. This clonotype was detected a few times. Its antigen specificity is not known. Per-nucleotide qualities are absent, and no much larger clonotype sits a single base away. From cysteine to phenylalanine, the CDR3 is 14 amino acids long. Only the CDR3 DNA stays, 42 bases, in frame from base 1. The junction shows trimming of 2 bases on V and 8 bases on J, and the gene matches do not reach 8 bases of it. Sequences SGHAT (CDR1) and FQNNGV (CDR2) are obtained from the germline V gene.

The specimen was blood. In this chain, TRBV11-2 is recombined with TRBJ1-2; TRBD1 matches 7 bases in the middle. This TCR derives from a woman at least 80 years old in good health. The nucleotide sequence reads TGTGCCAGCAGCTTACTCGGACAGGCTCAAGGCTACACCTTC. Its coded protein is CASSLLGQAQGYTF.